This passage covers 15 T cell receptor beta chains from one sample sequenced in a study of cytomegalovirus exposure and HLA in healthy donors. Primers for the PCR totalled 60 Vbeta and 13 Jbeta. Repertoires were generated with immunoSEQ multiplex PCR, while TCRdb's copy carries only in-frame clones and drops some. The sample shows around 130,000 clones, around 8.5% of them seen only once. The sequencing input was PBMCs. Receptors were obtained from a man aged 40-55 years in good health and CMV-seronegative.

This clone was seen only a few times. The rearrangement uses TRBV2 and TRBJ1-4; no definite D call. Germline values: CDR1 SNHLY, CDR2 FYNNEI. This CDR3 is built from 15 residues. The V and J ends lost 3 bases and 0 bases respectively, with 8 bases between them. The CDR3 sequence is CASSDFGPTNEKLFF. The CDR3, as DNA: TGTGCCAGCAGTGATTTTGGGCCAACTAATGAAAAACTGTTTTTT. Using reference TRBV2 and TRBJ1-4 for the parts outside the CDR3, the full variable domain is EPEVTQTPSHQVTQMGQEVILRCVPISNHLYFYWYRQILGQKVEFLVSFYNNEISEKSEIFDDQFSVERPDGSNFTLKIRSTKLEDSAMYFCASSDFGPTNEKLFFGSGTQLSVL.

This clone was seen a few times. The chain has TRBV5-1 and TRBJ2-2, with TRBD1 matching over 8 bases. The germline V gene encodes CDR1 SGHRS and CDR2 YFSETQ. With 4 bases clipped from V and 0 bases from J, the junction kept 11 bases outside the gene matches. The CDR3 length is 18 residues. The CDR3 DNA follows: TGCGCCAGCAGCCTCCAGGGGGCGGATAGCGCGAACACCGGGGAGCTGTTTTTT. Encoded protein: CASSLQGADSANTGELFF. Full variable domain (rest looked up from reference TRBV5-1 and TRBJ2-2): KAGVTQTPRYLIKTRGQQVTLSCSPISGHRSVSWYQQTPGQGLQFLFEYFSETQRNKGNFPGRFSGRQFSNSRSEMNVSTLELGDSALYLCASSLQGADSANTGELFFGEGSRLTVL.

This clone was counted only a few times. The V gene is TRBV2, the J gene TRBJ1-4; D possibly corresponds to TRBD1 (5 bases). V gave up 2 bases and J gave up 10 bases, with 17 bases separating them. This CDR3 contains 15 residues. Germline lookup yields CDR1 SNHLY and CDR2 FYNNEI. CDR3 residues: CASSEPGSPLGKLFF. CDR3 DNA sequence: TGTGCCAGCAGTGAACCAGGGTCCCCTCTGGGAAAACTGTTTTTT.

This chain links TRBV7-2 with TRBJ2-5; maybe TRBD1 (6 bases). This CDR3 has 14 residues. Trimming left V 6 bases short and J 1 base short, with 12 bases between. CDR1 is SGHTA and CDR2 is FQGNSA in the germline V gene. The CDR3 is CASSSGQFQETQYF. The CDR3 DNA reads TGTGCCAGCAGTTCAGGACAGTTCCAAGAGACCCAGTACTTC.

The chain couples TRBV19 to TRBJ1-2; D possibly corresponds to TRBD1 (5 bases). The CDR3 is 12 residues long. Germline V gene sequence: CDR1 LNHDA, CDR2 SQIVND (reference sequence). The V end lost 5 bases, the J end lost 5 bases, and 9 bases lay between the germline ends. DNA of the CDR3: TGTGCCAGTAGTGATGCAGGGTATGGCTACACCTTC. It translates to CASSDAGYGYTF. The full variable domain, completed using reference TRBV19 and TRBJ1-2, is DGGITQSPKYLFRKEGQNVTLSCEQNLNHDAMYWYRQDPGQGLRLIYYSQIVNDFQKGDIAEGYSVSREKKESFPLTVTSAQKNPTAFYLCASSDAGYGYTFGSGTRLTVV.

As for this clone: Relative to the germline gene, one junction end is altered; a read error may explain this. V usage is TRBV2 and J usage is TRBJ1-1; D possibly corresponds to TRBD1 (6 bases). Germline V gene sequence: CDR1 SNHLY, CDR2 FYNNEI. The length of the CDR3 is 13 residues. The CDR3 DNA reads as TGTGCCAGCAACCGCCGCCTGGGGGCTGAAGCTTTCTTC. Encoded protein: CASNRRLGAEAFF.

The rearrangement links TRBV6-1 to TRBJ1-5; no clear D gene. Between the trimmed V and J ends, which lost 6 bases and 3 bases, there was a span of 15 bases. There are 15 residues in the CDR3. The germline V gene encodes CDR1 MNHNS and CDR2 SASEGT. The chain's CDR3 is CASSRFSGYNQPQHF. Here the CDR3 DNA reads TGTGCCAGCAGCCGTTTTAGCGGTTACAATCAGCCCCAGCATTTT.

This clone was observed a handful of times. This sequence joins TRBV19 and TRBJ2-7; 7 nucleotides agree with TRBD2. The CDR3 contains 17 residues. Trimming took 5 bases from V and 0 from J; bases not matched to a gene: 13. The germline CDR1 and CDR2 sequences are LNHDA and SQIVND (reference sequence). CDR3: CASSPRGDQTSSYEQYF. CDR3 sequence (DNA): TGTGCCAGTAGTCCCCGGGGGGACCAAACCTCCTCCTACGAGCAGTACTTC.

This clone was seen only a few times. V gene TRBV7-2 combines with J gene TRBJ1-1, with a tentative D call TRBD1 (5 bases). Germline CDR1 reads SGHTA; CDR2 reads FQGNSA. Deletions cut 5 bases from V and 3 bases from J, with 13 bases between. The CDR3 is 14 amino acids. Written as DNA, the CDR3 is TGTGCCAGCAGCCCAGCGGGGGAATACACTGAAGCTTTCTTT. Translation gives CASSPAGEYTEAFF.

The chain couples TRBV19 to TRBJ1-2; weak D call: TRBD1 (5 bases). This CDR3 comprises 14 residues. The V gene lost 6 bases and the J gene lost 2 bases, with 13 bases spanning the gap. Germline CDR1 and CDR2: LNHDA and SQIVND (reference sequence). CDR3 sequence (DNA): TGTGCCAGTAGCCCGGGGGGGTCGAACTATGGCTACACCTTC. Residues: CASSPGGSNYGYTF.

This clone has a handful of counts. The V and J genes are TRBV9 and TRBJ1-1; 8 bases are a match to TRBD1. CDR3 length: 14 residues. After removal of 4 bases from V and 7 bases from J, the junction contained 9 bases not matched to a gene. CDR1 SGDLS and CDR2 YYNGEE come from the germline V gene. The CDR3 coding sequence is TGTGCCAGCAGCCCAGTCCGACAGGGGAATGAAGCTTTCTTT. It codes for CASSPVRQGNEAFF.

There are a few counts of this clone. V is TRBV6-4 and J is TRBJ2-1; 7 nucleotides agree with TRBD2. The CDR3 length is 14 residues. CDR1 MRHNA and CDR2 SNTAGT come from the germline V gene. V dropped 6 bases and J dropped 2; count of bases not matched to a gene: 4. The DNA for the CDR3 is TGTGCCAGCAGCTCTAGCGGCGCCTACAATGAGCAGTTCTTC. Amino acid sequence: CASSSSGAYNEQFF.

There are a few counts of this clone. The chain uses TRBV28 and TRBJ1-5; a weak D match, TRBD1 (6 bases). Germline assignment: CDR1 MDHEN and CDR2 SYDVKM. This CDR3 comprises 16 residues. Trimming shortened V by 4 bases and J by 4 bases, and 17 bases separated the two germline ends. CDR3 DNA: TGTGCCAGCAGTTCCCACCCAGCGGGGGCAAATCAGCCCCAGCATTTT. This encodes CASSSHPAGANQPQHF.

This clone has a handful of counts. The V call is TRBV9, the J call TRBJ2-7; TRBD2 is a possible D gene (7 bases). The CDR3 runs 13 residues. V gave up 4 bases and J gave up 4 bases, with 12 bases separating them. Germline assignment: CDR1 SGDLS and CDR2 YYNGEE. CDR3: CASSPGGLYEQYF. For the CDR3, the DNA is TGTGCCAGCAGCCCGGGGGGCCTTTACGAGCAGTACTTC.

J is TRBJ2-5 and V is TRBV7-7, with D maybe TRBD1 (6 bases). The CDR3 covers 14 residues. Per the germline V gene, CDR1 is SSHAT and CDR2 is FNYEAQ (reference sequence). The V gene lost 2 bases and the J gene lost 2 bases, with 9 bases spanning the gap. CDR3 in amino acids: CASSLNGQQETQYF. The DNA for the CDR3 is TGTGCCAGCAGCTTAAACGGACAGCAAGAGACCCAGTACTTC.